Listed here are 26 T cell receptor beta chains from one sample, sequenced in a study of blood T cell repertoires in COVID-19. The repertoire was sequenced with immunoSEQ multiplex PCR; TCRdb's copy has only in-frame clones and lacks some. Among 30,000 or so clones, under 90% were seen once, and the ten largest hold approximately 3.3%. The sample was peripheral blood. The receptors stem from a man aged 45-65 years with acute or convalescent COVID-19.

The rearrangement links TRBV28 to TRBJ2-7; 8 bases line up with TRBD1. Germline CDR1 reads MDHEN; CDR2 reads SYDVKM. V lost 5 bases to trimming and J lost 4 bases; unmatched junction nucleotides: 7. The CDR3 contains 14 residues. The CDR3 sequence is CASSQQGALYEQYF. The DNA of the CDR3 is TGTGCCAGCAGTCAGCAGGGGGCTCTTTACGAGCAGTACTTC. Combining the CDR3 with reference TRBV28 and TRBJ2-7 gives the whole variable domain DVKVTQSSRYLVKRTGEKVFLECVQDMDHENMFWYRQDPGLGLRLIYFSYDVKMKEKGDIPEGYSVSREKKERFSLILESASTNQTSMYLCASSQQGALYEQYFGPGTRLTVT.

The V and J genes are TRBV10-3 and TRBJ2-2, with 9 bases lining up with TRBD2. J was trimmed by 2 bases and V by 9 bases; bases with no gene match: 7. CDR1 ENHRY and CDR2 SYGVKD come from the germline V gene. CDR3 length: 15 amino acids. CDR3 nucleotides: TGTGCCATGAGGGAGCGGGGGGAAAACACCGGGGAGCTGTTTTTT. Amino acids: CAMRERGENTGELFF.

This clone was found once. The CDR3 nucleotides read TGTGCCAGCAGCACCCCTTCCGGGGGGGCTGGAAACACCATATATTTT. Translated, it gives CASSTPSGGAGNTIYF. The chain couples TRBV5-5 to TRBJ1-3; D perhaps matches TRBD1 (5 bases). V lost 4 bases and J lost 2, with 16 bases in between. Germline lookup yields CDR1 SGHKS and CDR2 YYEKEE (reference sequence). CDR3 length: 16 residues. The complete variable domain, with remaining parts taken from reference TRBV5-5 and TRBJ1-3, reads DAGVTQSPTHLIKTRGQQVTLRCSPISGHKSVSWYQQVLGQGPQFIFQYYEKEERGRGNFPDRFSARQFPNYSSELNVNALLLGDSALYLCASSTPSGGAGNTIYFGEGSWLTVV.

The CDR3 bases are TGTGCCAGCAGCTCAAGGACTAGCGGTGGGGCGGATACGCAGTATTTT. Translated: CASSSRTSGGADTQYF. This chain links TRBV11-3 with TRBJ2-3; TRBD2 matches 10 bases. This CDR3 contains 16 residues. The trim removed 4 bases at V and 6 bases at J, leaving 10 bases unmatched. Germline-derived CDR1 and CDR2 are SGHNT and YENEEA.

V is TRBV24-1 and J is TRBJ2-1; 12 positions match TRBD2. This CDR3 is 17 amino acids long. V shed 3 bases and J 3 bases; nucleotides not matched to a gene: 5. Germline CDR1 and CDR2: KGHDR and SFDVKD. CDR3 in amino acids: CATSDLGTSGLYNEQFF. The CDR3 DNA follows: TGTGCCACCAGTGATCTCGGGACTAGCGGGCTCTACAATGAGCAGTTCTTC.

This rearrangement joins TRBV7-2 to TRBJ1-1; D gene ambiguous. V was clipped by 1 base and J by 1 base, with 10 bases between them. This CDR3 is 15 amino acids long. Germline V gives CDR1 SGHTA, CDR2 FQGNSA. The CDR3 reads CASSLGLSGNTEAFF. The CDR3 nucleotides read TGTGCCAGCAGCTTAGGTCTGTCCGGGAACACTGAAGCTTTCTTT.

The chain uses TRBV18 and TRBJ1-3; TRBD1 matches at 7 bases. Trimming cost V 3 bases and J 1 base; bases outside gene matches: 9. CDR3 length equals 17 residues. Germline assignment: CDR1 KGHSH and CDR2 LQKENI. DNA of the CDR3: TGTGCCAGCTCACCCGAGACAGGGATGAGGTCTGGAAACACCATATATTTT. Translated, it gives CASSPETGMRSGNTIYF.

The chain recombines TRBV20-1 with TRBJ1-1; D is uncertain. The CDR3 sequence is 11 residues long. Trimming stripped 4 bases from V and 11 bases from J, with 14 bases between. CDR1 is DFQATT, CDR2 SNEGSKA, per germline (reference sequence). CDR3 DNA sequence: TGCAGTGCTATAAGTTTCGGTTTTGCTTTCTTT. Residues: CSAISFGFAFF.

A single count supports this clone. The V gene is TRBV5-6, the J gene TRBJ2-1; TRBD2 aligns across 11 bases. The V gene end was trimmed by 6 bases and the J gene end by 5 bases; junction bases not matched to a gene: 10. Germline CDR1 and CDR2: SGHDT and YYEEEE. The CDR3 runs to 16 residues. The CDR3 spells CASTFPGLAENNEQFF. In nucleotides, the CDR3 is TGTGCCAGCACCTTCCCGGGACTAGCGGAAAACAATGAGCAGTTCTTC.

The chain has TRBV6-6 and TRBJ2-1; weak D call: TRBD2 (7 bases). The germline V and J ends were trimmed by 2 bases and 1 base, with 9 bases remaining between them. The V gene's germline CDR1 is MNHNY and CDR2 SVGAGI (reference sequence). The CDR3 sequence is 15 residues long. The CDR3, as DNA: TGTGCCAGCAGTTACGAGGGGGGGTCCTACAATGAGCAGTTCTTC. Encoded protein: CASSYEGGSYNEQFF.

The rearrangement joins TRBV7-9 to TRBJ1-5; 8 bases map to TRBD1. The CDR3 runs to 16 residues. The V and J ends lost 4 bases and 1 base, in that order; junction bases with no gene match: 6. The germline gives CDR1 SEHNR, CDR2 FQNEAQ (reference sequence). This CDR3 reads CASSSLQGGSNQPQHF. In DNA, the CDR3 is TGTGCCAGCAGCTCCCTACAGGGGGGAAGCAATCAGCCCCAGCATTTT.

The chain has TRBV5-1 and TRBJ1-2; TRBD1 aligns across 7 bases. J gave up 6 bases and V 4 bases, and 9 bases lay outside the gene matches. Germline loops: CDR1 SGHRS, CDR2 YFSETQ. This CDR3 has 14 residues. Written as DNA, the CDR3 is TGCGCCAGCAGCCCCCAGGGACAGACCCATGGCTACACCTTC. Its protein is CASSPQGQTHGYTF. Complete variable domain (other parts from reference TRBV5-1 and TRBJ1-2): KAGVTQTPRYLIKTRGQQVTLSCSPISGHRSVSWYQQTPGQGLQFLFEYFSETQRNKGNFPGRFSGRQFSNSRSEMNVSTLELGDSALYLCASSPQGQTHGYTFGSGTRLTVV.

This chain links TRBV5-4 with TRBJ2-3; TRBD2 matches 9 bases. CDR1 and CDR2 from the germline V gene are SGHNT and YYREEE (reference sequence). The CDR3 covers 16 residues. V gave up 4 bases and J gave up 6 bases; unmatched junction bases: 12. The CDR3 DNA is TGTGCCAGCAGCCCGACTAGCGGAGGCGGGGTGGATACGCAGTATTTT. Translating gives CASSPTSGGGVDTQYF. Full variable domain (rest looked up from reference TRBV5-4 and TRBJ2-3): ETGVTQSPTHLIKTRGQQVTLRCSSQSGHNTVSWYQQALGQGPQFIFQYYREEENGRGNFPPRFSGLQFPNYSSELNVNALELDDSALYLCASSPTSGGGVDTQYFGPGTRLTVL.

CDR3 loop: CASSLSRTVLETQYF. CDR3 bases: TGTGCCAGCTCACTTTCCCGGACAGTCCTTGAGACCCAGTACTTC. The chain combines TRBV18 with TRBJ2-5, with a tentative D call TRBD1 (6 bases). Trimming took off 4 bases at V and 5 bases at J, with 17 bases between the two ends. Germline V CDR1 and CDR2: KGHSH, LQKENI. The CDR3 runs to 15 residues.

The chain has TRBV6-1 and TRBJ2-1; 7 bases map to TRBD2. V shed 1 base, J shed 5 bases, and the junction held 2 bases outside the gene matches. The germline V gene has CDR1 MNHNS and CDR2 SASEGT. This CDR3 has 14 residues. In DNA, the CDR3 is TGTGCCAGCAGTGAAGGGGGGACTAACAATGAGCAGTTCTTC. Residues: CASSEGGTNNEQFF.

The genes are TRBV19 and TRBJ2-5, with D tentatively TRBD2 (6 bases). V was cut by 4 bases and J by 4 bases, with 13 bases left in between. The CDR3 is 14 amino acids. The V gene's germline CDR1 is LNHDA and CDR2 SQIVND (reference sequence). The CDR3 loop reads CASSKRELGETQYF. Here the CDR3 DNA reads TGTGCCAGTAGTAAACGGGAGCTCGGAGAGACCCAGTACTTC. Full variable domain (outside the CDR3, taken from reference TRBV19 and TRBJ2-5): DGGITQSPKYLFRKEGQNVTLSCEQNLNHDAMYWYRQDPGQGLRLIYYSQIVNDFQKGDIAEGYSVSREKKESFPLTVTSAQKNPTAFYLCASSKRELGETQYFGPGTRLLVL.

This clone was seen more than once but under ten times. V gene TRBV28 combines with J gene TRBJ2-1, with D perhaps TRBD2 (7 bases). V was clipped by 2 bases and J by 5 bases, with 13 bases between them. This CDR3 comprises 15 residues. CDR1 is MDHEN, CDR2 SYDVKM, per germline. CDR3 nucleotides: TGTGCCAGCAGTTTAGGGGGGGCGCGGAACAATGAGCAGTTCTTC. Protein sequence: CASSLGGARNNEQFF.

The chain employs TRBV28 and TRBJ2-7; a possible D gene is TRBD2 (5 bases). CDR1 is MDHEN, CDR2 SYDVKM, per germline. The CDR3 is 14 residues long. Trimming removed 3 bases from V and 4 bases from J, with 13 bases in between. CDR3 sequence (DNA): TGTGCCAGCAGTTTCCCGGGATTTCAATACGAGCAGTACTTC. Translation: CASSFPGFQYEQYF.

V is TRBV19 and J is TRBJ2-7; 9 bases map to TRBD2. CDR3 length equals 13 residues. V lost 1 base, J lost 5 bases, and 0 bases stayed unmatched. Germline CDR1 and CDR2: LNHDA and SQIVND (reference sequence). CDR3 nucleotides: TGTGCCAGTAGTATAGGACTAGCGGACGAGCAGTACTTC. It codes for CASSIGLADEQYF.

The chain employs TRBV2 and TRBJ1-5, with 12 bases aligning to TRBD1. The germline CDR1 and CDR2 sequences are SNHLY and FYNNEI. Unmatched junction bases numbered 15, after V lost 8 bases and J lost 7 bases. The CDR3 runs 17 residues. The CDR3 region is CASLGPGQGASRQPQHF. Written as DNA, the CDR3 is TGTGCCAGCTTGGGGCCGGGACAGGGGGCGAGTAGGCAGCCCCAGCATTTT.

The CDR3 protein is CASSPRLAGLGTDTQYF. The DNA for the CDR3 is TGTGCCAGCAGCCCTCGACTAGCGGGGTTGGGGACAGATACGCAGTATTTT. This rearrangement joins TRBV7-9 to TRBJ2-3, with TRBD2 matching over 11 bases. Germline CDR1 is SEHNR and CDR2 is FQNEAQ (reference sequence). The V gene end was trimmed by 5 bases and the J gene end by 3 bases; junction bases not matched to a gene: 10. This CDR3 region has 17 residues. The variable domain in full, completed from reference TRBV7-9 and TRBJ2-3, reads DTGVSQNPRHKITKRGQNVTFRCDPISEHNRLYWYRQTLGQGPEFLTYFQNEAQLEKSRLLSDRFSAERPKGSFSTLEIQRTEQGDSAMYLCASSPRLAGLGTDTQYFGPGTRLTVL.

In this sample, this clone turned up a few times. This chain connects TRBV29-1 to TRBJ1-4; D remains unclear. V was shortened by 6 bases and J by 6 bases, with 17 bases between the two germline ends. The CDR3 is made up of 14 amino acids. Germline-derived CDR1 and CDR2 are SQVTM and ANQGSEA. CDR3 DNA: TGCAGCGTCCTGCCAGGTTCTGCCGATGAAAAACTGTTTTTT. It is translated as CSVLPGSADEKLFF.

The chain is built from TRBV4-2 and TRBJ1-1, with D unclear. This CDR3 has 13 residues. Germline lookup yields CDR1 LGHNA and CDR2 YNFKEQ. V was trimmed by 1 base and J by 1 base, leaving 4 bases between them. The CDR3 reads CASSQVGNTEAFF. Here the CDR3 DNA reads TGTGCCAGCAGCCAAGTCGGGAACACTGAAGCTTTCTTT.

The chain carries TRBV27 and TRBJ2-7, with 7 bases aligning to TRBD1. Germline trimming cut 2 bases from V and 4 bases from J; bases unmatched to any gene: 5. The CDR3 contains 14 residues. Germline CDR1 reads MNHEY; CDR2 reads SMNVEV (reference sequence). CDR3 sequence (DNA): TGTGCCAGCAGTTTAAACAGGGGAGCTTACGAGCAGTACTTC. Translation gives CASSLNRGAYEQYF.

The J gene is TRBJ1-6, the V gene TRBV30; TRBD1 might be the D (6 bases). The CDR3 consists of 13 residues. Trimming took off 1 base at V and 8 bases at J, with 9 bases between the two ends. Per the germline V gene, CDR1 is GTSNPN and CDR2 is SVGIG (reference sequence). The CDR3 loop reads CAWSARQDSPLHF. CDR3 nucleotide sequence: TGTGCCTGGAGTGCCCGACAGGATTCACCCCTCCACTTT.

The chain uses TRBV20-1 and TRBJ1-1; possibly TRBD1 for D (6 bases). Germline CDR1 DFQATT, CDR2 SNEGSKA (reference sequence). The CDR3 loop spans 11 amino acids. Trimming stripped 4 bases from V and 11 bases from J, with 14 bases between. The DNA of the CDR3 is TGCAGTGCTAAGGACAGCCCCGAGGCTTTCTTT. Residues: CSAKDSPEAFF.